This record concerns one T cell receptor (beta chain) sequence. Cohorts were assigned according to the clinical history that participants reported. Donors of Cohort 3 who recovered were those that had two negative PCRs, clearance, or symptom resolution. The sample originates from a study of blood T cell repertoires in COVID-19. The CDR3 loop spans 14 amino acids. Between the trimmed V and J ends, which lost 1 base and 6 bases, there was a span of 11 bases. Germline lookup yields CDR1 SGHNT and CDR2 YYREEE (reference sequence). Per the original data handling: By means of reference gene primer amplification, nucleated cell counts were estimated. Clones were sequenced by immunoSEQ multiplex PCR, and TCRdb holds only the in-frame ones, with some missing. That table furnishes V, J and clone size, whereas the DNA furnished D and trimming. Of roughly 250,000 clones in the sample, about 90% were seen once.

This TCR was recovered from a woman younger than 30 who had recovered from COVID-19. Sequencing was performed on PBMCs or T cells enriched from blood (not recorded which). The chain joins TRBV5-4 to TRBJ2-1; D not resolved. CDR3 DNA: TGTGCCAGCAGCTTGAATGGCGGCCGCAATGAGCAGTTCTTC. Residues: CASSLNGGRNEQFF.